This TCR beta chain stems from a study of blood T cell repertoires in COVID-19. Across the whole study: Some COVID-19 samples were acute and others convalescent; all came from the United States, Italy and Spain. Sources were T cells, B-cell-depleted T cells, or PBMCs; the material itself was cDNA or gDNA.

This clone was seen a few times. With 0 bases removed from V and 0 bases from J, the gap between germline ends came to 4 bases. The germline CDR1 and CDR2 sequences are SGHRS and YFSETQ. The CDR3 sequence is 13 residues long. As processed by the authors: Using reference gene primer amplification, nucleated cell counts were estimated. Assay used: immunoSEQ multiplex PCR; TCRdb lists only in-frame clones, some missing. The V and J calls and clone size come from that table; D and trimming were worked out from the DNA. The table includes fewer than 300,000 clones, around 82% detected once. The sequence was collected from a woman aged 18 to 35 with acute or convalescent COVID-19. The sequenced sample was peripheral blood. This chain links TRBV5-1 with TRBJ2-7; D remains ambiguous. In DNA form, the CDR3 reads TGCGCCAGCAGCTTGGCGGTCTCCTACGAGCAGTACTTC. Protein: CASSLAVSYEQYF.